This T cell receptor (beta chain) appears in the sequencing data of a study of post-analysis software for immune sequencing data. General observations from the study: In multiple sclerosis, normalized Chao1 diversity was significantly below that of controls. Five or six TRBV segments, TRBV5-6, TRBV5-1 and TRBV20-1 among them, were found more frequent in patients than controls.

Incorporated into the TCR beta cDNA libraries were unique molecular identifiers, which served to reduce PCR and sequencing biases. Each batch of roughly 1 to 11 million T cells produced approximately 470,000 cDNA molecules. TCRdb reprocessed the PCR reads via MiXCR and lists one record per CDR3 protein. The sample holds approximately 730,000 distinct CDR3 sequences, roughly 46% seen once. V lost 5 bases and J 2 bases, leaving 12 bases between the germline ends. Germline V gene sequence: CDR1 DFQATT, CDR2 SNEGSKA (reference sequence). The CDR3 runs 13 residues. About this clonotype: What it binds is not known.

The sequence was collected from a girl aged 5-17 years with multiple sclerosis. V and J are TRBV20-1 and TRBJ1-2, with D maybe TRBD1 (5 bases). Sequencing was done on a sample of blood. The CDR3 sequence: CSAPETENYGYTF. DNA for the CDR3: TGCAGTGCTCCAGAGACAGAAAACTATGGCTACACCTTC.